This TCR beta chain is drawn from a study of T cell repertoires in cytomegalovirus infection. The wider study: Shared public TCR beta signatures pointed to both CMV infection and a matching HLA type.

The CDR3 loop spans 16 amino acids. With 5 bases clipped from V and 4 bases from J, the junction kept 10 bases outside the gene matches. Germline-derived CDR1 and CDR2 are SEHNR and FQNEAQ (reference sequence). This clonotype was found many times. Its antigen is as yet unknown. Using its own MiXCR run on the reads, TCRdb lists one record per CDR3 protein. The sample has around 530,000 distinct CDR3 sequences; about 30% are singletons. Broader study findings: Of the TCR beta families, the public ones yielded a cumulative frequency that identified carriers of CMV plus the relevant HLA.

The sequencing sample was made of PBMCs. J is TRBJ2-7 and V is TRBV7-9, with TRBD1 matching 11 bases. This receptor was obtained from a human donor in good health (CMV status not recorded). Some clones in this sample may be carry-over from other donors' samples. The DNA of the CDR3 is TGTGCCAGCAGCCCCTCGGACAGGGGGCGTAGATACGAGCAGTACTTC. Protein product: CASSPSDRGRRYEQYF. The variable domain in full, with the rest retrieved from reference TRBV7-9 and TRBJ2-7, is DTGVSQNPRHKITKRGQNVTFRCDPISEHNRLYWYRQTLGQGPEFLTYFQNEAQLEKSRLLSDRFSAERPKGSFSTLEIQRTEQGDSAMYLCASSPSDRGRRYEQYFGPGTRLTVT.